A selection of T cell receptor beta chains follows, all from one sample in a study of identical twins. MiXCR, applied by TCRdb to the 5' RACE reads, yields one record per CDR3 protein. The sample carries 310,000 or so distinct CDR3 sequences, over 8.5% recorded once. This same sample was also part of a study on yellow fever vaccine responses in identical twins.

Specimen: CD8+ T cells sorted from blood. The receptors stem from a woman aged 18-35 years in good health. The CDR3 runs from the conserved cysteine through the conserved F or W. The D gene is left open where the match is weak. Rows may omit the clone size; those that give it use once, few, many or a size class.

DNA: TGTGCCAGCAGCCCCTCAGAGACAGGGGCTCAGCCCCAGCATTTT
CDR3: CASSPSETGAQPQHF
V: TRBV4-2
J: TRBJ1-5
D: TRBD1
size: many

DNA: TGTGCCAGCAGCGGGGGGGACACTCCTTTTTACAATGAGCAGTTCTTC
CDR3: CASSGGDTPFYNEQFF
V: TRBV11-3
J: TRBJ2-1
D: NA
size: NA

DNA: TGTGCCAGCAGCTCATATAGCGGGACTGGCGAGCAGTACTTC
CDR3: CASSSYSGTGEQYF
V: TRBV9
J: TRBJ2-7
D: TRBD2
size: few

DNA: TGTGCCAGCAGCGCCTTGACAGGAACCCCCTACGAGCAGTACTTC
CDR3: CASSALTGTPYEQYF
V: TRBV7-2
J: TRBJ2-7
D: NA
size: NA

DNA: TGTGCCAGCAGGACCAGATCGCTCGGGACCAGCTCCTATAATTCACCCCTCCACTTT
CDR3: CASRTRSLGTSSYNSPLHF
V: TRBV28
J: TRBJ1-6
D: NA
size: NA

DNA: TGCAGCGCCACTCTTGCTCGCGGATCCTCCTACGAGCAGTACTTC
CDR3: CSATLARGSSYEQYF
V: TRBV29-1
J: TRBJ2-7
D: NA
size: many

DNA: TGTGCCAGCAGCGTATCCGGGACTAGCCCCAATGAGCAGTTCTTC
CDR3: CASSVSGTSPNEQFF
V: TRBV9
J: TRBJ2-1
D: TRBD2
size: NA

DNA: TGTGCCACCAGCATTGTAGCGGGAGGGGTCTACGAGCAGTACTTC
CDR3: CATSIVAGGVYEQYF
V: TRBV15
J: TRBJ2-7
D: TRBD2
size: NA

DNA: TGTGCCAGCACCGGAGGACAGGGCAGCGGGAGGAACACAGATACGCAGTATTTT
CDR3: CASTGGQGSGRNTDTQYF
V: TRBV28
J: TRBJ2-3
D: NA
size: few

DNA: TGTGCCAGCAGCCAAGATGGTCTAGCGGGTGCCCCAACCTACAATGAGCAGTTCTTC
CDR3: CASSQDGLAGAPTYNEQFF
V: TRBV14
J: TRBJ2-1
D: TRBD2
size: few

DNA: TGTGCCAGCAGCCCAATCGGACTACCCAACGAGCAGTACTTC
CDR3: CASSPIGLPNEQYF
V: TRBV9
J: TRBJ2-7
D: NA
size: few

DNA: TGTGCCACCAGCAGAGTGGGGGGACTAGACAATGAGCAGTTCTTC
CDR3: CATSRVGGLDNEQFF
V: TRBV15
J: TRBJ2-1
D: TRBD2
size: many

DNA: TGTGCCAGTGGGACAGGGGACTCACCCCTCCACTTT
CDR3: CASGTGDSPLHF
V: TRBV19
J: TRBJ1-6
D: TRBD1
size: many

DNA: TGCAGCGTTTGGACAGGGCACTACGAGCAGTACTTC
CDR3: CSVWTGHYEQYF
V: TRBV29-1
J: TRBJ2-7
D: TRBD1
size: many

DNA: TGTGCCAGCAGTTACTCGACTGGCACAGATACGCAGTATTTT
CDR3: CASSYSTGTDTQYF
V: TRBV6-5
J: TRBJ2-3
D: NA
size: NA

DNA: TGTGCCATCAGTGAATTGCGGGGGGAATCCTACAATGAGCAGTTCTTC
CDR3: CAISELRGESYNEQFF
V: TRBV10-3
J: TRBJ2-1
D: TRBD2
size: many

DNA: TGCAGTGCTAGAAGCGGCGCTGGACAGTCCTACGAGCAGTACTTC
CDR3: CSARSGAGQSYEQYF
V: TRBV20-1
J: TRBJ2-7
D: NA
size: NA

DNA: TGTGCCAGCAGCCCCTATTCTAACACCGGGGAGCTGTTTTTT
CDR3: CASSPYSNTGELFF
V: TRBV7-6
J: TRBJ2-2
D: NA
size: many

DNA: TGCAGTGCTGACCCCCCAACTAGTGGTCGTTACACCGGGGAGCTGTTTTTT
CDR3: CSADPPTSGRYTGELFF
V: TRBV20-1
J: TRBJ2-2
D: NA
size: few

DNA: TGCGCCAGCAGCACGCGGGAGTTTCACGAGCAGTACTTC
CDR3: CASSTREFHEQYF
V: TRBV5-1
J: TRBJ2-7
D: TRBD2
size: few

DNA: TGTGCCAGCAGCCAACACAATGAAAAACTGTTTTTT
CDR3: CASSQHNEKLFF
V: TRBV14
J: TRBJ1-4
D: NA
size: many

DNA: TGTGCCTGGAAAACACATGGCTATAGCAATCAGCCCCAGCATTTT
CDR3: CAWKTHGYSNQPQHF
V: TRBV30
J: TRBJ1-5
D: NA
size: NA

DNA: TGTGCCAGCAGCCAAGCTCAGGGGGCCGCAGATACGCAGTATTTT
CDR3: CASSQAQGAADTQYF
V: TRBV4-2
J: TRBJ2-3
D: TRBD1
size: many

DNA: TGTGCCAGCAGTGACTCTGGGGACTCGGGCGAGCAGTACTTC
CDR3: CASSDSGDSGEQYF
V: TRBV6-4
J: TRBJ2-7
D: NA
size: few

DNA: TGCGCCAGCAGCCAAGATCGGACTAGCGTATACGAGCAGTACTTC
CDR3: CASSQDRTSVYEQYF
V: TRBV4-1
J: TRBJ2-7
D: TRBD2
size: many

DNA: TGTGCCAGCACTGGACTGTTCACCGGGGAGCTGTTTTTT
CDR3: CASTGLFTGELFF
V: TRBV6-6
J: TRBJ2-2
D: NA
size: many

DNA: TGTGCCAGCAGCCGAGCCGGGACTAGCTCCAACGAGCAGTACTTC
CDR3: CASSRAGTSSNEQYF
V: TRBV7-2
J: TRBJ2-7
D: TRBD2
size: NA

DNA: TGTGCCAGCAGCTTCTACTACAACGAGCAGTACTTC
CDR3: CASSFYYNEQYF
V: TRBV11-2
J: TRBJ2-7
D: NA
size: NA

DNA: TGTGCCAGCAGTTTGTGGCAGCAAAACACTGAAGCTTTCTTT
CDR3: CASSLWQQNTEAFF
V: TRBV28
J: TRBJ1-1
D: NA
size: few

DNA: TGTGCCTGGAGTGATGGGGAAAGCAATCAGCCCCAGCATTTT
CDR3: CAWSDGESNQPQHF
V: TRBV30
J: TRBJ1-5
D: NA
size: few

DNA: TGTGCCAGTAGTATAGGAAGGACAACAATTCAGTACTTC
CDR3: CASSIGRTTIQYF
V: TRBV19
J: TRBJ2-4
D: NA
size: NA

DNA: TGTGCCACCAGTGATTTCGGGAGGGATACGCAGTATTTT
CDR3: CATSDFGRDTQYF
V: TRBV24-1
J: TRBJ2-3
D: TRBD2
size: NA

DNA: TGTGCCAGCAGCCTGACAAGCGGGAGCACTGAAGCTTTCTTT
CDR3: CASSLTSGSTEAFF
V: TRBV7-9
J: TRBJ1-1
D: NA
size: many

DNA: TGTGCCAGCAGCCCGGGACAGTCTAACTATGGCTACACCTTC
CDR3: CASSPGQSNYGYTF
V: TRBV7-9
J: TRBJ1-2
D: TRBD1
size: NA

DNA: TGTGCCACCGGACAGGGGGCAGACAATGAGCAGTTCTTC
CDR3: CATGQGADNEQFF
V: TRBV24-1
J: TRBJ2-1
D: TRBD1
size: many

DNA: TGTGCCAGCAGCCCACCGGGACTAGCGGGAGTGGGTGAGCAGTTCTTC
CDR3: CASSPPGLAGVGEQFF
V: TRBV4-2
J: TRBJ2-1
D: TRBD2
size: NA

DNA: TGTGCCAGCAGCTTTGCTACTGGGACAGCCTCTCTCCACCCTGAAGCTTTCTTT
CDR3: CASSFATGTASLHPEAFF
V: TRBV7-9
J: TRBJ1-1
D: TRBD1
size: NA

DNA: TGTGCCAGCAGCTTAGTTGGGCTAGCTTTTGGTGAGCAGTTCTTC
CDR3: CASSLVGLAFGEQFF
V: TRBV7-9
J: TRBJ2-1
D: NA
size: NA

DNA: TGTGCCAGCAGTTACGGTGGAGGAGAGGGATCACCCCTCCACTTT
CDR3: CASSYGGGEGSPLHF
V: TRBV6-5
J: TRBJ1-6
D: NA
size: NA

DNA: TGCGCCAGCAGCCAAGGTCAACTAGTGGACGAGCAGTACTTC
CDR3: CASSQGQLVDEQYF
V: TRBV4-1
J: TRBJ2-7
D: NA
size: NA

DNA: TGTGCCAGCAGCTCCGTCCGAGATACGCAGTATTTT
CDR3: CASSSVRDTQYF
V: TRBV11-2
J: TRBJ2-3
D: NA
size: few

DNA: TGTGCTAGCAGCTTAGTGGGGGGAGCGTACCAAGAGACCCAGTACTTC
CDR3: CASSLVGGAYQETQYF
V: TRBV7-7
J: TRBJ2-5
D: NA
size: many

DNA: TGTGCCAGCAGACGGGGGCGGGGGCCTAGAGATGAGCAGTTCTTC
CDR3: CASRRGRGPRDEQFF
V: TRBV7-8
J: TRBJ2-1
D: NA
size: few

DNA: TGTGCCACCAGCAGAGATTGGCAGGGGGCCCGAACGAGCACAGATACGCAGTATTTT
CDR3: CATSRDWQGARTSTDTQYF
V: TRBV15
J: TRBJ2-3
D: TRBD1
size: few

DNA: TGTGCCAGCAGTGAATGGGACACACCTTATTCCTACGAGCAGTACTTC
CDR3: CASSEWDTPYSYEQYF
V: TRBV2
J: TRBJ2-7
D: NA
size: few

DNA: TGTGCCGGGGGGGACGAGCAGTACTTC
CDR3: CAGGDEQYF
V: TRBV6-5
J: TRBJ2-7
D: TRBD2
size: NA

DNA: TGTGCCAGCAGCAAAGAAAAAACGGGACTAGCTTATGAGCAGTTCTTC
CDR3: CASSKEKTGLAYEQFF
V: TRBV21-1
J: TRBJ2-1
D: NA
size: few

DNA: TGTGCCAGCAGCCAAATGGAACCGAGCCAAGAGACCCAGTACTTC
CDR3: CASSQMEPSQETQYF
V: TRBV4-2
J: TRBJ2-5
D: NA
size: many

DNA: TGTGCCACTAGCGGGGGGGACTCCTACAATGAGCAGTTCTTC
CDR3: CATSGGDSYNEQFF
V: TRBV10-3
J: TRBJ2-1
D: TRBD2
size: few

DNA: TGTGCCAGTCGCAGGTCCCTTGCAACTAATGAAAAACTGTTTTTT
CDR3: CASRRSLATNEKLFF
V: TRBV7-6
J: TRBJ1-4
D: NA
size: many

DNA: TGTGCCAGCAGCCCGACAGGAGGGGAAGAGACCCAGTACTTC
CDR3: CASSPTGGEETQYF
V: TRBV28
J: TRBJ2-5
D: NA
size: many

DNA: TGCAGCGTTGTTCGGGGAAACTATGGCTACACCTTC
CDR3: CSVVRGNYGYTF
V: TRBV29-1
J: TRBJ1-2
D: NA
size: NA

DNA: TGTGCCAGCAGTTTAAGCGGGAGCGGCTACAATGAGCAGTTCTTC
CDR3: CASSLSGSGYNEQFF
V: TRBV27
J: TRBJ2-1
D: TRBD2
size: many

DNA: TGTGCCGGGAAGACATCTGGAGACTATGGCTACACCTTC
CDR3: CAGKTSGDYGYTF
V: TRBV2
J: TRBJ1-2
D: NA
size: few

DNA: TGTGCCAGCAGCCAAGGGGGCGGCGGGGGGAATGAGCAGTTCTTC
CDR3: CASSQGGGGGNEQFF
V: TRBV3-1
J: TRBJ2-1
D: TRBD2
size: few

DNA: TGTGCCAGCAGGATGTGGGGGGCCGGGCAAGAGACCCAGTACTTC
CDR3: CASRMWGAGQETQYF
V: TRBV5-4
J: TRBJ2-5
D: NA
size: NA

DNA: TGTGCCAGCAGGAAGACAGACTCCTACGAGCAGTACTTC
CDR3: CASRKTDSYEQYF
V: TRBV6-1
J: TRBJ2-7
D: NA
size: many